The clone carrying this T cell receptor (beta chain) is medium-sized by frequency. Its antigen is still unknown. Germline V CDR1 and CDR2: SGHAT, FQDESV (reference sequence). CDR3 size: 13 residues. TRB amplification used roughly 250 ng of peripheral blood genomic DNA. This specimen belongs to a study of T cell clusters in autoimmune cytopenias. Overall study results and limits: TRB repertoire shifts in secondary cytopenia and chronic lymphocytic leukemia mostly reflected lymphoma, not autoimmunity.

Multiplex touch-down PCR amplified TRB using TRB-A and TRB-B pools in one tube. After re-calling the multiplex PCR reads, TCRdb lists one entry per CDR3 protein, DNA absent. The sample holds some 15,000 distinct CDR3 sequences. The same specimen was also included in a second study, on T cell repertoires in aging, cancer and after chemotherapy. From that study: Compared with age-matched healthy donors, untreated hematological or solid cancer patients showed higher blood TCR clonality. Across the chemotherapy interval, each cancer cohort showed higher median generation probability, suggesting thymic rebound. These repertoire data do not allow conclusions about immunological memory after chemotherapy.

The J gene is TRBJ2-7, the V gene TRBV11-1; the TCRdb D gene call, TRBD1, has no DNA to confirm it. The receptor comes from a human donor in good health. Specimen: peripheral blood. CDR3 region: CASSFPGVYEQYF.